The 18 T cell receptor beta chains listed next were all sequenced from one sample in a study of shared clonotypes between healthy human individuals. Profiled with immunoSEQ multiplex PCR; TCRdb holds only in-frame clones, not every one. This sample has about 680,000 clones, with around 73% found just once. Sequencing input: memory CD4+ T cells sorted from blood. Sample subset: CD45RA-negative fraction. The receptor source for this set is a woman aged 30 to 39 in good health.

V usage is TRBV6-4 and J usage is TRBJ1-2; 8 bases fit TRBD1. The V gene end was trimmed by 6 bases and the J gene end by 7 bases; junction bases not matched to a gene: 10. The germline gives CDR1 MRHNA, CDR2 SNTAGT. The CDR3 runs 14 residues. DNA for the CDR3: TGTGCCAGCAGAAAGAACCAGGGGGCTTCTGGCTACACCTTC. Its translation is CASRKNQGASGYTF.

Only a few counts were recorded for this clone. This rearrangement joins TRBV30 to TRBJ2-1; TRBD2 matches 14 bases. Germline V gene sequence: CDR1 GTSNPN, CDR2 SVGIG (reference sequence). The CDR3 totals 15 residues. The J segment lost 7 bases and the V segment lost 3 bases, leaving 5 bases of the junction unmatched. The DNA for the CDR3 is TGTGCCTGGAGCGGACTAGCGGGAGGTGTGAATGAGCAGTTCTTC. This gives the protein CAWSGLAGGVNEQFF.

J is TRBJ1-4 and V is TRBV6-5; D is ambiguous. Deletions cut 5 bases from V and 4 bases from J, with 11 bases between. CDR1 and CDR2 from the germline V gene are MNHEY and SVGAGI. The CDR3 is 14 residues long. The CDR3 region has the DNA TGTGCCAGCAGTGCCGGGAACAATAATGAAAAACTGTTTTTT. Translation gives CASSAGNNNEKLFF.

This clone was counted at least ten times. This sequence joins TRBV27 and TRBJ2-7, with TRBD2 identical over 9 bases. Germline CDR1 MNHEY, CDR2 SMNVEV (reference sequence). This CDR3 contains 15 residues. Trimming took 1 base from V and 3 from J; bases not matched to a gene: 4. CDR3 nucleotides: TGTGCCAGCAGTTTATACCCTAGCGGGGACTACGAGCAGTACTTC. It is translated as CASSLYPSGDYEQYF.

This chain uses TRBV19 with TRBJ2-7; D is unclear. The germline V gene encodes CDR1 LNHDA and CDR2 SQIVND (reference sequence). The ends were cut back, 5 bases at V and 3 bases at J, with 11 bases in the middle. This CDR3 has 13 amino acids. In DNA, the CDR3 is TGTGCCAGTAGTCGCGGACGGAACTACGAGCAGTACTTC. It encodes CASSRGRNYEQYF. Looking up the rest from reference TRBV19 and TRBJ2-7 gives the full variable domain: DGGITQSPKYLFRKEGQNVTLSCEQNLNHDAMYWYRQDPGQGLRLIYYSQIVNDFQKGDIAEGYSVSREKKESFPLTVTSAQKNPTAFYLCASSRGRNYEQYFGPGTRLTVT.

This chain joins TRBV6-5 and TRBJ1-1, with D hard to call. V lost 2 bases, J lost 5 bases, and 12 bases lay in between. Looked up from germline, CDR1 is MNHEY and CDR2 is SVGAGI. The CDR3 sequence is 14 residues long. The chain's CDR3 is CASSYGSGKTEAFF. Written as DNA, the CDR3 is TGTGCCAGCAGTTACGGGTCCGGGAAGACTGAAGCTTTCTTT.

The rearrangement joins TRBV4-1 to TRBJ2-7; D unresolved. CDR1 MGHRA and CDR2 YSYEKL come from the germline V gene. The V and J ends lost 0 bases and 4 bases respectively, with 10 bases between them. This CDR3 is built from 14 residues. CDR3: CASSQDRAAYEQYF. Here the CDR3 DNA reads TGCGCCAGCAGCCAAGATAGGGCAGCTTACGAGCAGTACTTC.

The CDR3, as DNA: TGTGCCAGCAGTGAATCGAGTAGCGCTCACTACGAGCAGTACTTC. Its protein is CASSESSSAHYEQYF. This rearrangement joins TRBV6-1 to TRBJ2-7; a weak D match, TRBD2 (5 bases). The germline gives CDR1 MNHNS, CDR2 SASEGT. The CDR3 is made up of 15 amino acids. V was pared by 2 bases and J by 3 bases, with 14 bases between.

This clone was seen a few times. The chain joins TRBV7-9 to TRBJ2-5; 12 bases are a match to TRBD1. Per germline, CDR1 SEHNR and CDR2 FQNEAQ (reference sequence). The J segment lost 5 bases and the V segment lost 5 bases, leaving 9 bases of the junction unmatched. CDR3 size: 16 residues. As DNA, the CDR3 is TGTGCCAGCAGCCAAACCCCGGGACAGGGGGCGGAGACCCAGTACTTC. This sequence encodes CASSQTPGQGAETQYF.

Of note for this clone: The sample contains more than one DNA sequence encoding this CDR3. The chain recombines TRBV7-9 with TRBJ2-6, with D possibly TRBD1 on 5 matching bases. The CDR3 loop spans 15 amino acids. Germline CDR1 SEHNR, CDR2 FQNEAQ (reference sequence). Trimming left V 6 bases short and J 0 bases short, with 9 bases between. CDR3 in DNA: TGTGCCAGCAGTTTAACAGGCTCTGGGGCCAACGTCCTGACTTTC. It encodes CASSLTGSGANVLTF.

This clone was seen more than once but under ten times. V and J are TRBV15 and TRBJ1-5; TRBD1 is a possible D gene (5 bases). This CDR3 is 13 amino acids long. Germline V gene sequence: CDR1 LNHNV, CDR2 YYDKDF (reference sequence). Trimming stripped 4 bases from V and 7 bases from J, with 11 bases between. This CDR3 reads CATSTGGIQPQHF. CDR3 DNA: TGTGCCACCAGCACTGGGGGGATACAGCCCCAGCATTTT.

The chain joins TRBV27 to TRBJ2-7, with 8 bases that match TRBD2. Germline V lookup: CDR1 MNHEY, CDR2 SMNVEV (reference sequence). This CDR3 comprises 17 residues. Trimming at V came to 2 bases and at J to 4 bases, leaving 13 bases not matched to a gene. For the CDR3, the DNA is TGTGCCAGCAGTTTACGTCTCCCCGGGACGGGGGGGTACGAGCAGTACTTC. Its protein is CASSLRLPGTGGYEQYF.

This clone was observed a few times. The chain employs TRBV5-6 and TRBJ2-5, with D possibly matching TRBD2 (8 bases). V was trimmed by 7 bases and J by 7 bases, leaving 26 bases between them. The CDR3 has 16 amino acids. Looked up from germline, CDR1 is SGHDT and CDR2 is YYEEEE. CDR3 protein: CASRRGDSGNLGTQYF. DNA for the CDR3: TGTGCCAGCCGCAGGGGGGATAGCGGGAATCTGGGGACCCAGTACTTC.

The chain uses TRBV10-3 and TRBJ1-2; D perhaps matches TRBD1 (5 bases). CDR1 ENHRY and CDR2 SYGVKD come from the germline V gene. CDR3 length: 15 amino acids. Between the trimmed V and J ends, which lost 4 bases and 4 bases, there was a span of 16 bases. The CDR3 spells CAISARDVLSYGYTF. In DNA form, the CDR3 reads TGTGCCATCAGTGCACGGGACGTACTCAGCTATGGCTACACCTTC.

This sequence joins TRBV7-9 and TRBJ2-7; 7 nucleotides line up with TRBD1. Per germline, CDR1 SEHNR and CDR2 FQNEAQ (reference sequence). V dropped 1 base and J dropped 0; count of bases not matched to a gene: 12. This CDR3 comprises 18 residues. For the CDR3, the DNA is TGTGCCAGCAGCTTAGGGGTCGACAGGGCCAGATACTCCTACGAGCAGTACTTC. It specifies CASSLGVDRARYSYEQYF.

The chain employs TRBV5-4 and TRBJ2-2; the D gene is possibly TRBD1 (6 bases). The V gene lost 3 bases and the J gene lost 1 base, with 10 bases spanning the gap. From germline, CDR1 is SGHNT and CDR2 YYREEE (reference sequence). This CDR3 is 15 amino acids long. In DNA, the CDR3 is TGTGCCAGCAGCTCTCGGACAGTGAACACCGGGGAGCTGTTTTTT. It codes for CASSSRTVNTGELFF.

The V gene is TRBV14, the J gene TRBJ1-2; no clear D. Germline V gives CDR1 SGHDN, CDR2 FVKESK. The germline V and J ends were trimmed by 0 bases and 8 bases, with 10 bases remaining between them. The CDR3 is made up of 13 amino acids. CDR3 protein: CASSQETLMGYTF. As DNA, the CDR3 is TGTGCCAGCAGCCAAGAAACGCTGATGGGCTACACCTTC.

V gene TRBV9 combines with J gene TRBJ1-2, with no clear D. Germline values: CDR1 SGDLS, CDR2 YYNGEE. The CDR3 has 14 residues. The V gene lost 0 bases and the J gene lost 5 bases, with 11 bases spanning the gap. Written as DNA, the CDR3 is TGTGCCAGCAGCGTAGACGAGGGTGGATATGGCTACACCTTC. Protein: CASSVDEGGYGYTF.